The present T cell receptor beta chain was sequenced within a study of blood T cell repertoires in COVID-19. Clones were read by immunoSEQ multiplex PCR, and TCRdb kept only the in-frame ones, dropping some. The table has 100,000 to 150,000 clones, about four fifths seen once. This clone was seen only once. V was clipped by 4 bases and J by 0 bases, with 11 bases between them. Germline CDR1 SGDLS, CDR2 YYNGEE. There are 16 residues in the CDR3. The chain links TRBV9 to TRBJ2-6; D is possibly TRBD1 (5 bases). This clonotype originated in a man in his forties with active or convalescent COVID-19. The specimen was peripheral blood. This chain's CDR3 is CASSSDRSSGANVLTF. CDR3 bases: TGTGCCAGCAGCTCCGACAGATCCTCTGGGGCCAACGTCCTGACTTTC.